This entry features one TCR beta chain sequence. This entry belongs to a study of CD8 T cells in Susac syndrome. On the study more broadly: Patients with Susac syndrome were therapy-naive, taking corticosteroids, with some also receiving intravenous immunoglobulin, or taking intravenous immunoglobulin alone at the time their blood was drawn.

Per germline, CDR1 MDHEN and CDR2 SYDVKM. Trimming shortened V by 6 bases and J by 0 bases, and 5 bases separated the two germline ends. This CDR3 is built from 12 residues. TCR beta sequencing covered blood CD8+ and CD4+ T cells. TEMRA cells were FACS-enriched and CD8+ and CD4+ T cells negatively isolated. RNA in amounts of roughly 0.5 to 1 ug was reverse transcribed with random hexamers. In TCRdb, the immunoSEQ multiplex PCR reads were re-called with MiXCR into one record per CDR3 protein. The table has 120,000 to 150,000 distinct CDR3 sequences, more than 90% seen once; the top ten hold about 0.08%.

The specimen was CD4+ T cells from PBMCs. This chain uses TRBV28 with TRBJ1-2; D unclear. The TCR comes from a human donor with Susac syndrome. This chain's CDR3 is CASSGPNYGYTF. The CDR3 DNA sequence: TGTGCCAGCAGCGGACCTAACTATGGCTACACCTTC.